This is a list of T cell receptor beta chains from one sample in a study of blood T cell repertoires in COVID-19. Profiling relied on immunoSEQ multiplex PCR, and the TCRdb table lists in-frame clones only, not all of them. The sample records 78,000 or so clones, around 83% being singletons. The sample comprised peripheral blood. The origin of the receptors is a woman aged 55-69 years with acute or convalescent COVID-19. Each CDR3 is given with its conserved first and last residue. D genes are given only for firm matches. Clone sizes are given selectively: once, few, many, or a class where the clone is expanded.

V gene	D gene	clone size	J gene	CDR3 protein	CDR3 DNA
TRBV18	TRBD1	-	TRBJ1-4	CASSPTIRQGLNEKLFF	TGTGCCAGCTCACCAACGATTCGACAGGGTCTTAATGAAAAACTGTTTTTT
TRBV19	-	few	TRBJ2-1	CASSMRGSASGNEQFF	TGTGCCAGTAGTATGCGGGGTAGCGCTTCGGGAAATGAGCAGTTCTTC
TRBV19	TRBD1	-	TRBJ1-2	CASSPGGTARSGYTF	TGTGCCAGTAGTCCGGGGGGGACAGCTCGTAGTGGCTACACCTTC
TRBV30	TRBD2	-	TRBJ2-7	CAWTRGESYEQYF	TGTGCCTGGACCCGGGGGGAATCCTACGAGCAGTACTTC
TRBV7-9	-	once	TRBJ1-4	CASSPRGANEKLFF	TGTGCCAGCAGCCCTCGGGGGGCTAATGAAAAACTGTTTTTT
TRBV11-2	-	-	TRBJ1-1	CASSLGRGTEAFF	TGTGCCAGCAGCTTAGGGAGGGGCACTGAAGCTTTCTTT
TRBV5-1	TRBD1	-	TRBJ1-1	CASSLGGQAPKFF	TGCGCCAGCAGCTTGGGGGGACAGGCTCCAAAGTTCTTT
TRBV10-3	-	-	TRBJ1-6	CAISEQNSPLHF	TGTGCCATCAGTGAACAGAATTCACCCCTCCACTTT
TRBV10-3	TRBD1	-	TRBJ2-5	CAISDPAGTGLETQYF	TGTGCCATCAGCGATCCCGCCGGGACAGGGTTAGAGACCCAGTACTTC
TRBV7-3	TRBD2	-	TRBJ2-1	CASSLAGGMYNEQFF	TGTGCCAGCAGCTTGGCGGGGGGCATGTACAATGAGCAGTTCTTC
TRBV2	TRBD1	once	TRBJ1-2	CASGDREVEGYTF	TGTGCCAGCGGGGACAGGGAGGTGGAAGGCTACACCTTC
TRBV6-5	-	-	TRBJ2-3	CASSYGGTDTQYF	TGTGCCAGCAGTTACGGAGGGACAGATACGCAGTATTTT
TRBV5-1	-	-	TRBJ1-6	CASSPRQLNNSPLHF	TGCGCCAGCAGCCCGCGACAGTTAAATAATTCACCCCTCCACTTT
TRBV2	TRBD1	-	TRBJ1-2	CASSEGIGGPRDYGYTF	TGTGCCAGCAGTGAAGGAATAGGGGGCCCAAGAGACTATGGCTACACCTTC
TRBV7-2	-	-	TRBJ1-5	CASSLVRDQPQHF	TGTGCCAGCAGCCTTGTCAGGGATCAGCCCCAGCATTTT
TRBV29-1	TRBD1	-	TRBJ1-1	CSVEVPGGFTEAFF	TGCAGCGTTGAAGTGCCAGGGGGCTTTACTGAAGCTTTCTTT
TRBV7-3	-	-	TRBJ2-1	CASSLGGVSSNEQFF	TGTGCCAGCAGCTTAGGCGGGGTTTCTTCCAATGAGCAGTTCTTC
TRBV9	-	-	TRBJ1-3	CASSATVSGNTIYF	TGTGCCAGCAGCGCGACAGTCTCTGGAAACACCATATATTTT
TRBV10-1	TRBD2	-	TRBJ2-3	CASTLAGRPLITDTQYF	TGCGCCAGCACACTAGCGGGGAGACCCCTAATCACAGATACGCAGTATTTT
TRBV7-8	-	-	TRBJ2-7	CASSLRAGAGEQYF	TGTGCCAGCAGCCTTCGGGCGGGGGCGGGAGAGCAGTACTTC
TRBV6-1	-	-	TRBJ1-1	CASSEAQGTNTEAFF	TGTGCCAGCAGTGAAGCGCAGGGGACAAACACTGAAGCTTTCTTT
TRBV3-1/TRBV3-2	-	-	TRBJ1-4	CASSQRGEKLFF	TGTGCCAGCAGCCAACGAGGGGAAAAACTGTTTTTT
TRBV20-1	TRBD1	once	TRBJ1-2	CSASAPTGNYGYTF	TGCAGTGCTAGTGCCCCGACAGGGAACTATGGCTACACCTTC
TRBV5-1	-	-	TRBJ1-1	CASSLVSGTMNTEAFF	TGCGCCAGCAGCTTGGTGTCAGGGACTATGAACACTGAAGCTTTCTTT
TRBV24-1	-	-	TRBJ2-7	CATSEAGVTYEQYF	TGTGCCACCAGTGAAGCCGGTGTTACCTACGAGCAGTACTTC
TRBV6-5	-	-	TRBJ1-6	CASSYSASNSPLHF	TGTGCCAGCAGTTACTCGGCCAGTAATTCACCCCTCCACTTT
TRBV7-8	-	-	TRBJ2-7	CASSSWPGSEQYF	TGTGCCAGCAGCTCCTGGCCGGGTTCCGAGCAGTACTTC
TRBV15	TRBD2	many	TRBJ2-7	CATSRETSGGPHYEQYF	TGTGCCACCAGCAGAGAGACTAGCGGGGGTCCCCACTACGAGCAGTACTTC
TRBV5-6	-	-	TRBJ1-2	CASSLYSGGGYTF	TGTGCCAGCAGCTTGTATTCCGGGGGTGGCTACACCTTC
TRBV5-4	TRBD1	-	TRBJ2-7	CASSLWGTGGTYEQYF	TGTGCCAGCAGCTTGTGGGGGACAGGGGGCACGTACGAGCAGTACTTC
TRBV9	-	once	TRBJ1-2	CASSPGGAGASGGYTF	TGTGCCAGCAGCCCCGGGGGGGCAGGGGCCTCGGGGGGCTACACCTTC
TRBV4-1	-	-	TRBJ1-6	CASSQVAELPLHF	TGCGCCAGCAGCCAAGTCGCCGAGCTTCCCCTCCACTTT
TRBV4-1	-	-	TRBJ1-2	CASSQVSAGMRGYTF	TGCGCCAGCAGCCAAGTGTCTGCGGGAATGCGAGGCTACACCTTC
TRBV21-1	-	-	TRBJ2-3	CASSKGTPVSTDTQYF	TGTGCCAGCAGCAAAGGGACACCGGTAAGCACAGATACGCAGTATTTT
TRBV29-1	TRBD2	-	TRBJ2-7	CSVSGGTEQYF	TGCAGCGTTAGCGGGGGAACAGAGCAGTACTTC
TRBV2	TRBD1	-	TRBJ1-3	CASGGTVIRSSGNTIYF	TGTGCCAGCGGGGGGACAGTTATACGCAGCTCTGGAAACACCATATATTTT
TRBV5-4	-	-	TRBJ2-2	CASSLGRANTGELFF	TGTGCCAGCAGCTTAGGCAGGGCGAACACCGGGGAGCTGTTTTTT